These T cell receptor beta chains were read from a single sample in a study of immune cell composition in non-small cell lung cancer. Assay used: immunoSEQ multiplex PCR; TCRdb lists only in-frame clones, some missing. The sample lists around 9,100 clones; under 80% were seen once. Sequences were obtained from lung tumor tissue. These receptors came from a human donor with non-small cell lung cancer. The CDR3 runs from the conserved cysteine through the conserved F or W. D genes are given only for firm matches. Not every row has a clone size; where given, it reads once, few, many or a size class.

clone_size j_call d_call v_call cdr3_aa cdr3_nt
. TRBJ2-7 . TRBV5-6 CASSLYQGSAYEQYF TGTGCCAGCAGCTTATATCAAGGTTCGGCCTACGAGCAGTACTTC
. TRBJ1-6 . TRBV5-8 CASSFEGNIASPLHF TGTGCCAGCAGCTTCGAGGGGAACATTGCTTCACCCCTCCACTTT
. TRBJ1-2 TRBD1 TRBV27 CASRQPGTGPDIGYGYTF TGTGCCAGCAGGCAGCCTGGGACAGGGCCCGACATCGGGTATGGCTACACCTTC
. TRBJ1-1 TRBD1 TRBV11-2 CASSLVDRGGTEAFF TGTGCCAGCAGCTTAGTTGACAGGGGGGGCACTGAAGCTTTCTTT
few TRBJ1-2 . TRBV11-1 CASRAAADSYTF TGTGCCAGCAGAGCGGCAGCCGACTCCTACACCTTC
few TRBJ1-6 TRBD1 TRBV4-2 CASSQVGTGGSPLHF TGTGCCAGCAGCCAAGTTGGGACAGGGGGTTCACCCCTCCACTTT
. TRBJ2-5 . TRBV5-6 CASSKNQETQYF TGTGCCAGCTCTAAGAACCAAGAGACCCAGTACTTC
. TRBJ2-2 . TRBV6-5 CASSYLGELFF TGTGCCAGCAGTTACTTAGGGGAGCTGTTTTTT
few TRBJ1-1 . TRBV5-6 CASTPGAARRDTEAFF TGTGCCAGCACCCCCGGGGCCGCCAGGAGGGACACTGAAGCTTTCTTT
. TRBJ2-3 . TRBV6-1 CASSEWPTDTQYF TGTGCCAGCAGTGAATGGCCCACAGATACGCAGTATTTT
. TRBJ1-1 . TRBV5-1 CASSLEKGLGEAFF TGCGCCAGCAGCTTGGAAAAGGGTTTGGGTGAAGCTTTCTTT
. TRBJ1-3 . TRBV5-1 CASSPRTGSSGNTIYF TGCGCCAGCAGCCCGAGGACGGGGTCCTCTGGAAACACCATATATTTT
. TRBJ2-2 TRBD1 TRBV7-2 CASSLVGQTTNTGELFF TGTGCCAGCAGCTTAGTGGGACAGACCACGAACACCGGGGAGCTGTTTTTT
. TRBJ1-3 . TRBV28 CASSPGGSGNTIYF TGTGCCAGCAGCCCCGGGGGCTCTGGAAACACCATATATTTT
once TRBJ2-7 . TRBV7-9 CASSLAGEVYEQYF TGTGCCAGCAGCTTAGCGGGGGAGGTCTACGAGCAGTACTTC
. TRBJ2-7 . TRBV4-3 CASSQKLTRTGGHEQYF TGCGCCAGCAGCCAAAAGTTGACCCGGACTGGGGGCCACGAGCAGTACTTC
. TRBJ1-1 TRBD1 TRBV15 CASRGGNRDRPMNTEAFF TGTGCCAGCAGAGGGGGGAACCGGGACAGGCCAATGAACACTGAAGCTTTCTTT
few TRBJ1-2 . TRBV20-1 CSAWRGRYTF TGCAGTGCTTGGCGGGGCCGGTACACCTTC
few TRBJ1-2 . TRBV18 CASSPSLSQGIYGYTF TGTGCCAGCTCACCGTCGTTGTCTCAGGGGATCTATGGCTACACCTTC
large TRBJ1-3 . TRBV27 CASRTQGGGNTIYF TGTGCCAGCAGAACCCAGGGTGGTGGAAACACCATATATTTT
. TRBJ2-1 TRBD2 TRBV5-1 CASSLVGGRVYNEQFF TGCGCCAGCAGCTTGGTTGGCGGGAGGGTATACAATGAGCAGTTCTTC
. TRBJ2-7 . TRBV5-3 CASSSWGYEQYF TGTGCCAGCAGCTCCTGGGGTTACGAGCAGTACTTC
. TRBJ2-1 . TRBV10-3 CAIGGNNEQFF TGTGCCATCGGGGGAAACAATGAGCAGTTCTTC
once TRBJ2-1 . TRBV9 CASSVVLDNEQFF TGTGCCAGCAGCGTAGTTTTGGACAATGAGCAGTTCTTC
. TRBJ2-3 TRBD2 TRBV27 CASGLGGLAGGPADTQYF TGTGCCAGCGGCTTGGGGGGGCTAGCGGGGGGGCCAGCAGATACGCAGTATTTT
few TRBJ1-1 TRBD1 TRBV28 CASSLPRQGASREAFF TGTGCCAGCAGTTTGCCCCGACAGGGGGCCAGCCGTGAAGCTTTCTTT
. TRBJ2-1 . TRBV19 CASSIFSTQYNEQFF TGTGCCAGTAGTATATTCTCCACCCAGTACAATGAGCAGTTCTTC
. TRBJ2-7 TRBD1 TRBV6-5 CASSNRDRILHRYF TGTGCCAGCAGTAACCGGGACAGGATCTTACATAGGTACTTC
. TRBJ1-2 . TRBV9 CASSPLGRYYGYTF TGTGCCAGCAGCCCCTTGGGCAGATACTATGGCTACACCTTC
. TRBJ1-6 . TRBV4-3 CASSQDPGGNSPLHF TGCGCCAGCAGCCAAGATCCCGGGGGAAATTCACCCCTCCACTTT
. TRBJ1-1 . TRBV15 CATSSFGPMNTEAFF TGTGCCACCAGCAGTTTCGGACCAATGAACACTGAAGCTTTCTTT
. TRBJ2-7 TRBD2 TRBV29-1 CSVGTSGRAGQYF TGCAGCGTTGGGACTAGCGGGAGGGCCGGGCAGTACTTC
few TRBJ2-7 . TRBV9 CASPSPLGNWAAQYF TGTGCCAGCCCCTCACCCCTTGGGAATTGGGCGGCGCAGTACTTC
. TRBJ1-1 . TRBV28 CASSLGGSTEAFF TGTGCCAGCAGTTTGGGGGGGAGCACTGAAGCTTTCTTT
. TRBJ1-5 TRBD1 TRBV2 CASRGQVRDQPQHF TGTGCCAGCAGGGGACAGGTTAGGGATCAGCCCCAGCATTTT
. TRBJ1-1 . TRBV2 CASSRQVNTEAFF TGTGCCAGCAGTCGTCAAGTGAACACTGAAGCTTTCTTT
. TRBJ2-2 . TRBV10-3 CAISDLDHRELFF TGTGCCATCAGTGATCTGGATCACCGGGAGCTGTTTTTT
few TRBJ2-2 . TRBV6-1 CAIERLAPNTGELFF TGTGCCATCGAGAGACTTGCCCCGAACACCGGGGAGCTGTTTTTT
. TRBJ1-2 TRBD1 TRBV15 CATSRGGQGVYGYTF TGTGCCACCAGCAGAGGGGGACAGGGGGTATATGGCTACACCTTC
. TRBJ2-6 TRBD1 TRBV19 CASSEGGAGGANVLTF TGTGCCAGTAGCGAAGGGGGCGCAGGAGGGGCCAACGTCCTGACTTTC
few TRBJ1-2 . TRBV9 CASSDFVYGYTF TGTGCCAGCAGCGATTTTGTCTATGGCTACACCTTC
. TRBJ1-2 . TRBV27 CASSFLQGVAGYTF TGTGCCAGCAGTTTTCTTCAGGGAGTGGCTGGCTACACCTTC
. TRBJ1-5 . TRBV4-2 CASSPSTGYQPQHF TGTGCCAGCAGCCCTTCGACAGGTTATCAGCCCCAGCATTTT
. TRBJ1-1 . TRBV7-7 CASSLAENTEAFF TGTGCTAGCAGCTTAGCGGAGAACACTGAAGCTTTCTTT
. TRBJ1-1 . TRBV30 CAWSVQKGLNTEAFF TGTGCCTGGAGTGTACAGAAGGGGTTGAACACTGAAGCTTTCTTT
. TRBJ1-6 TRBD1 TRBV30 CAWTDRGNSPLHF TGTGCCTGGACGGACAGGGGTAATTCACCCCTCCACTTT
few TRBJ1-1 . TRBV2 CASSGLMRTAEAFF TGTGCCAGCAGTGGCTTAATGAGGACTGCTGAAGCTTTCTTT
. TRBJ2-3 TRBD2 TRBV5-1 CASTGLATDTQYF TGCGCCAGCACCGGACTAGCGACAGATACGCAGTATTTT
. TRBJ2-5 . TRBV11-2 CASSLVGGTAETQYF TGTGCCAGCAGCTTAGTAGGGGGGACGGCAGAGACCCAGTACTTC
. TRBJ1-2 . TRBV6-1 CASSEFNSGLYGYTF TGTGCCAGCAGTGAGTTTAACTCAGGACTCTATGGCTACACCTTC
. TRBJ2-1 TRBD2 TRBV18 CASLRGGEQFF TGTGCCAGCCTCCGGGGGGGTGAGCAGTTCTTC
. TRBJ1-2 . TRBV7-9 CASSLPETHLYGYTF TGTGCCAGCAGCCTCCCGGAAACCCACCTCTATGGCTACACCTTC